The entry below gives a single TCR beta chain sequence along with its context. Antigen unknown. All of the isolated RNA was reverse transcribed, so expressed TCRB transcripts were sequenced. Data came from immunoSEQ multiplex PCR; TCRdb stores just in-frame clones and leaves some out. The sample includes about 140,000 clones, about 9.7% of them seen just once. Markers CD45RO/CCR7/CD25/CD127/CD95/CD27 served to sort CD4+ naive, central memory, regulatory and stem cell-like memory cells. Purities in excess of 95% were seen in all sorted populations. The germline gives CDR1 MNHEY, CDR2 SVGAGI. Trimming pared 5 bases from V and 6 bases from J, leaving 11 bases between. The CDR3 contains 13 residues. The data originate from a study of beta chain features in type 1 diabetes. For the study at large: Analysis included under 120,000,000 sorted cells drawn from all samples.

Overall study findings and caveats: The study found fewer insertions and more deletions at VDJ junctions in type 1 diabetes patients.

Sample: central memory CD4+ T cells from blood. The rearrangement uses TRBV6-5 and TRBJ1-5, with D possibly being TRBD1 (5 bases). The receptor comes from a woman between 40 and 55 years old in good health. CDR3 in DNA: TGTGCCAGCAGTGAGGCCAGGGCTCAGCCCCAGCATTTT. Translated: CASSEARAQPQHF.